This T cell receptor (beta chain) was profiled in a study of lung T cells in sarcoidosis with Löfgren's syndrome. As for the study in general: Löfgren's syndrome patients were the main repertoire analysis focus.

Overall study findings and caveats: Sarcoidosis antigen recognition was only suggested, antigen unidentified. TRAV12-1 preferentially paired with TRBV2, with homologous CDR3s.

The CDR3 is made up of 18 amino acids. CDR1 is DFQATT, CDR2 SNEGSKA, per germline (reference sequence). V lost 3 bases, J lost 2 bases, and 14 bases stayed unmatched. There are many counts of this clonotype. Its antigen is as yet unknown. TCRdb fed the reads into MiXCR, producing one record per CDR3 protein. Seen here are roughly 63,000 distinct CDR3 sequences, roughly 20% observed once, and the top ten hold about 2%. The specimen sequenced was CD4+ T cells from PBMCs. The TCR comes from a human donor with sarcoidosis (Löfgren's syndrome or another form), or a control subject (not recorded which). The chain has TRBV20-1 and TRBJ1-4, with TRBD1 identical over 8 bases. The CDR3 DNA sequence: TGCAGTGCTAGCCCTTCGGCCCGGACAGGGAGGACTAATGAAAAACTGTTTTTT. Translation: CSASPSARTGRTNEKLFF.